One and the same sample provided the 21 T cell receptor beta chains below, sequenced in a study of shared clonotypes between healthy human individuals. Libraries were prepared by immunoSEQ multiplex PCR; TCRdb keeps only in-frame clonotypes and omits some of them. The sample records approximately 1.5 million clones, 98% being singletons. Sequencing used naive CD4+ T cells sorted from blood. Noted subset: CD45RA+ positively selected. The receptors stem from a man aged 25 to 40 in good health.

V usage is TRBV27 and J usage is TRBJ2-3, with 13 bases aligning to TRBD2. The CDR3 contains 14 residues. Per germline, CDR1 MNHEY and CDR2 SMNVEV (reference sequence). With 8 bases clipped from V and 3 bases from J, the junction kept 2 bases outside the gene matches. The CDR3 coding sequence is TGTGCCAGCCAGGGACTAGCGGGAACAGATACGCAGTATTTT. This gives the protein CASQGLAGTDTQYF.

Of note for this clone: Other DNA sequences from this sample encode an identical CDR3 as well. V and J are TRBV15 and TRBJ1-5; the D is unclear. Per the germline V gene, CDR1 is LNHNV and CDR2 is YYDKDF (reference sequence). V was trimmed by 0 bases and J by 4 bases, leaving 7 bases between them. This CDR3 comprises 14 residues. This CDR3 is CATSRDRDNQPQHF. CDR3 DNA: TGTGCCACCAGCAGAGATCGGGATAATCAGCCCCAGCATTTT.

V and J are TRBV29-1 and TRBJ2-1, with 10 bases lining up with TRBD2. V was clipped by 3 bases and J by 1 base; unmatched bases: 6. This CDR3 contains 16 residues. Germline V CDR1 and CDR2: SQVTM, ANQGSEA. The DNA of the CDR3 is TGCAGCGTTGACAGCCCGGGACTAGCGTCCTACAATGAGCAGTTCTTC. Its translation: CSVDSPGLASYNEQFF.

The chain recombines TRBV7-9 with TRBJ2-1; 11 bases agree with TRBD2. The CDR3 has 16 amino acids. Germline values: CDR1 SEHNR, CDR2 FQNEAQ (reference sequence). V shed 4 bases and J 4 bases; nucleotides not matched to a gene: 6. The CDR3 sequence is CASSSLAGGIYNEQFF. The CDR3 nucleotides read TGTGCCAGCAGCTCCTTAGCGGGAGGGATTTACAATGAGCAGTTCTTC.

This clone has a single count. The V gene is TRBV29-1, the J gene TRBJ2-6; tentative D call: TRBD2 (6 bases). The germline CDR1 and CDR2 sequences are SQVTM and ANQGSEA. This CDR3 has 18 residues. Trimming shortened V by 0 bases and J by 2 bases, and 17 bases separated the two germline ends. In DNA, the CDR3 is TGCAGCGTTGAAGATCTTCGGGAGAGGGCGGCTGGGGCCAACGTCCTGACTTTC. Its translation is CSVEDLRERAAGANVLTF.

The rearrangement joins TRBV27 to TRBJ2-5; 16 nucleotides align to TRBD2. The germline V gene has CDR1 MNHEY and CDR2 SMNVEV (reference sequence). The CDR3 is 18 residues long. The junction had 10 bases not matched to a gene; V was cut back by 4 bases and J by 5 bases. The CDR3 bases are TGTGCCAGCAGTTCTCGCGGGACTAGCGGGAGGGTGGGGGAGACCCAGTACTTC. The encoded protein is CASSSRGTSGRVGETQYF.

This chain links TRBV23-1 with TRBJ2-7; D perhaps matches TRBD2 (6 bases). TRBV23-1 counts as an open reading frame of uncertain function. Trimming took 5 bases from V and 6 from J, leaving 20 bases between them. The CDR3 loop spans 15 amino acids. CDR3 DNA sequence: TGCGCCAGCAGTTGTCTCATCGGGAGATTTGGCGAGCAGTACTTC. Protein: CASSCLIGRFGEQYF.

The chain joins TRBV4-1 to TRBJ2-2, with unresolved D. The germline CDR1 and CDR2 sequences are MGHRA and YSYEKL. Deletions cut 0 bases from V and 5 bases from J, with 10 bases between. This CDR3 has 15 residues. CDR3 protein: CASSQEDEVTGELFF. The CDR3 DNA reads TGCGCCAGCAGCCAAGAAGACGAGGTGACCGGGGAGCTGTTTTTT.

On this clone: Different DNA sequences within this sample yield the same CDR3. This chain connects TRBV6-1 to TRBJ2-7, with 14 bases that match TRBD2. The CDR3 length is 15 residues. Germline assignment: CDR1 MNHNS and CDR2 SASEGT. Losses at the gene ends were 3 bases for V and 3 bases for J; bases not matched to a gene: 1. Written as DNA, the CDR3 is TGTGCCAGCAGTGAGGGGACTAGCGGGAGCTACGAGCAGTACTTC. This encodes CASSEGTSGSYEQYF.

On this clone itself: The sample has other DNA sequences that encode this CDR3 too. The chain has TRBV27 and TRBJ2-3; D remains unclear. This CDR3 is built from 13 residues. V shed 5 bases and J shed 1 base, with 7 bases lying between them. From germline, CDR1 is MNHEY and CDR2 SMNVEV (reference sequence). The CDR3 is CASSIRGTDTQYF. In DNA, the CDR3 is TGTGCCAGCAGTATACGGGGCACAGATACGCAGTATTTT.

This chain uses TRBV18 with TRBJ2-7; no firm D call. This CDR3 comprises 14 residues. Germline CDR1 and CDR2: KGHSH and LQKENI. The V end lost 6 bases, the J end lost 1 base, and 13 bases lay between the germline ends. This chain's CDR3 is CASSSEGPSYEQYF. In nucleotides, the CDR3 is TGTGCCAGCTCCTCGGAAGGGCCATCCTACGAGCAGTACTTC.

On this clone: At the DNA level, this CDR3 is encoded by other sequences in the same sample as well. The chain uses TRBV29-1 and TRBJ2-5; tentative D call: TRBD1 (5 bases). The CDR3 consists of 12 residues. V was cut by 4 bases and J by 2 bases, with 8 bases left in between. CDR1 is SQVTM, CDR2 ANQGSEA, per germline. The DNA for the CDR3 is TGCAGCGTTGGGCAGGGACAAGAGACCCAGTACTTC. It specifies CSVGQGQETQYF.

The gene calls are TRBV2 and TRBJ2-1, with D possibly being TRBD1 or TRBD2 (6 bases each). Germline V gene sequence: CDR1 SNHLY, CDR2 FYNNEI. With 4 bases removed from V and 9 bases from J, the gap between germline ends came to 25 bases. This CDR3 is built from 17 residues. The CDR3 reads CASSGLSGASLTTEQFF. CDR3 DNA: TGTGCCAGCAGTGGTTTGTCGGGGGCCTCCTTAACTACTGAGCAGTTCTTC.

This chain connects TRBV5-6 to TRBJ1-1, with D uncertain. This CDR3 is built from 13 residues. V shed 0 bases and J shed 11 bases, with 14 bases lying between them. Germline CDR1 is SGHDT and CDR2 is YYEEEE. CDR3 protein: CASSLGFVPGAFF. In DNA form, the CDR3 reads TGTGCCAGCAGCTTGGGGTTCGTCCCGGGGGCTTTCTTT.

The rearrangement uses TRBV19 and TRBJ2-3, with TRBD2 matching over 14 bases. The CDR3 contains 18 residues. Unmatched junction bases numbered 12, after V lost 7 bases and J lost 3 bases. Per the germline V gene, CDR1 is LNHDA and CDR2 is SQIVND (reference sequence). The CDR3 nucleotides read TGTGCCAGTACCTCAACACTGGGACTAGCGGGAGCAACAGATACGCAGTATTTT. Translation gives CASTSTLGLAGATDTQYF.

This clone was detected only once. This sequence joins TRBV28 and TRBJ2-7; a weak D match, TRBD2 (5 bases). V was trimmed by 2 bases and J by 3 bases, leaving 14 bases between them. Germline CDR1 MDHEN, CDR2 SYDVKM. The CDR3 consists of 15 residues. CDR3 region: CASSLDPGGGYEQYF. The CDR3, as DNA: TGTGCCAGCAGTTTAGACCCTGGAGGTGGCTACGAGCAGTACTTC.

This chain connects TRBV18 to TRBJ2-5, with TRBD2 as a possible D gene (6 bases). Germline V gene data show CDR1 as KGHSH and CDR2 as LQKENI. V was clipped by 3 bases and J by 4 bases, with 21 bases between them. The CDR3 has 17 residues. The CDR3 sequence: CASSPFWLIAERETQYF. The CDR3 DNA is TGTGCCAGCTCACCGTTTTGGTTAATAGCGGAGCGAGAGACCCAGTACTTC.

The CDR3 DNA reads as TGCGCCAGCAGCGCGGGGACTAGCGGGAGCTCTTACGAGCAGTACTTC. Amino acid sequence: CASSAGTSGSSYEQYF. The chain recombines TRBV5-1 with TRBJ2-7; 14 bases line up with TRBD2. Germline CDR1 and CDR2: SGHRS and YFSETQ. The CDR3 has 16 amino acids. J was trimmed by 4 bases and V by 4 bases; bases with no gene match: 7.

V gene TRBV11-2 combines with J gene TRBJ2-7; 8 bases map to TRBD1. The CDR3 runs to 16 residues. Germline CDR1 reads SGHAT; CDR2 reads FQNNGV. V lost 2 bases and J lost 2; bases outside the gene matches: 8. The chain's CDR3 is CASSLNGQGLTYEQYF. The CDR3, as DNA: TGTGCCAGCAGCTTAAACGGACAGGGCCTAACCTACGAGCAGTACTTC.

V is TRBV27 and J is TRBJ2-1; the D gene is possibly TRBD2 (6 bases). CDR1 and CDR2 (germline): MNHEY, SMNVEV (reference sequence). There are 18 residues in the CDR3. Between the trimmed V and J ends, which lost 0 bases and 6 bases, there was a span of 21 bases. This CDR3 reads CASSLSNLGGLISNEQFF. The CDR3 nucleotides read TGTGCCAGCAGTTTATCCAACCTGGGAGGACTAATCTCCAATGAGCAGTTCTTC.

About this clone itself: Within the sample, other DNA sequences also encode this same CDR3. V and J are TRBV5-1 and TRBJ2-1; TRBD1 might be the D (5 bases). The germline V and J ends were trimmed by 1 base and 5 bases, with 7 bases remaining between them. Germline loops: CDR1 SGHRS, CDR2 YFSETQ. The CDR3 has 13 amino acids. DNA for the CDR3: TGCGCCAGCAGCTTGTGGGGCGACAATGAGCAGTTCTTC. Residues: CASSLWGDNEQFF.